These T cell receptor beta chains were read from a single sample in a study of cytomegalovirus exposure and HLA in healthy donors. Using immunoSEQ multiplex PCR, the repertoire was profiled, and TCRdb retains in-frame clones only, with some absent. The table records about 180,000 clones, 60% to 85% of them present only once. Sequenced input: PBMCs. All receptors come from a man aged 18 to 29 in good health and CMV-seronegative. CDR3s include the opening cysteine and the closing phenylalanine or tryptophan. The order of the fields is V gene, J gene, CDR3 protein.

V gene: TRBV9
J gene: TRBJ2-3
CDR3 protein: CASSAWQVGTDTQYF

V gene: TRBV5-6
J gene: TRBJ2-5
CDR3 protein: CASSAGRQETQYF

V gene: TRBV5-6
J gene: TRBJ1-3
CDR3 protein: CASSPMDRDTNTIYF

V gene: TRBV7-9
J gene: TRBJ2-5
CDR3 protein: CASSGDRRQETQYF

V gene: TRBV5-6
J gene: TRBJ2-7
CDR3 protein: CASSELGDSVYEQYF

V gene: TRBV13
J gene: TRBJ2-6
CDR3 protein: CASSPDRWVTSGANVLTF

V gene: TRBV19
J gene: TRBJ1-2
CDR3 protein: CASSIVGGTYGYTF

V gene: TRBV10-2
J gene: TRBJ2-3
CDR3 protein: CASSEEVAGGPGADTQYF

V gene: TRBV18
J gene: TRBJ2-4
CDR3 protein: CASSPLLGQGTGEAKNIQYF

V gene: TRBV6-5
J gene: TRBJ2-7
CDR3 protein: CASTDGEFSLEQYF

V gene: TRBV2
J gene: TRBJ2-7
CDR3 protein: CASSLTGAGREQYF

V gene: TRBV5-1
J gene: TRBJ1-1
CDR3 protein: CASSITVSGGTEAFF

V gene: TRBV7-9
J gene: TRBJ2-7
CDR3 protein: CASGPLGLAGHEQYF

V gene: TRBV11-2
J gene: TRBJ2-7
CDR3 protein: CASSPLAGTTTYEQYF

V gene: TRBV28
J gene: TRBJ1-1
CDR3 protein: CASSPGTGLGAAFF

V gene: TRBV29-1
J gene: TRBJ2-7
CDR3 protein: CSVEKGDSLHEQYF

V gene: TRBV28
J gene: TRBJ1-3
CDR3 protein: CASGLTSLISGNTIYF

V gene: TRBV5-4
J gene: TRBJ2-3
CDR3 protein: CASSSYYGLAFTDTQYF

V gene: TRBV2
J gene: TRBJ2-7
CDR3 protein: CASGAQVSYEQYF

V gene: TRBV28
J gene: TRBJ1-2
CDR3 protein: CASSLGAQNYGYTF

V gene: TRBV6-1
J gene: TRBJ1-2
CDR3 protein: CASSEATEVYGYTF

V gene: TRBV7-9
J gene: TRBJ2-1
CDR3 protein: CASSSWTSGRASEQFF

V gene: TRBV29-1
J gene: TRBJ1-2
CDR3 protein: CSVDWGEVGYTF

V gene: TRBV4-1
J gene: TRBJ1-4
CDR3 protein: CASSLLAQGMGEKLFF

V gene: TRBV7-6
J gene: TRBJ1-1
CDR3 protein: CASSPGQGAGTEAFF

V gene: TRBV28
J gene: TRBJ1-2
CDR3 protein: CASGRGGGGYTF

V gene: TRBV7-3
J gene: TRBJ2-7
CDR3 protein: CASSPQGAREQYF

V gene: TRBV9
J gene: TRBJ2-3
CDR3 protein: CASSLDRAQSTDTQYF

V gene: TRBV7-2
J gene: TRBJ2-1
CDR3 protein: CASSFIQGGNNEQFF

V gene: TRBV30
J gene: TRBJ1-2
CDR3 protein: CAWSQDSQTYGYTF

V gene: TRBV2
J gene: TRBJ2-3
CDR3 protein: CASKDNTDTQYF

V gene: TRBV13
J gene: TRBJ2-4
CDR3 protein: CASSPGAGTLRDIQYF

V gene: TRBV6-6
J gene: TRBJ1-2
CDR3 protein: CASSSRQLHYGYTF

V gene: TRBV19
J gene: TRBJ2-3
CDR3 protein: CASSIVASGRQTQYF

V gene: TRBV7-7
J gene: TRBJ2-7
CDR3 protein: CASSLGQGGSYEQYF

V gene: TRBV5-6
J gene: TRBJ1-5
CDR3 protein: CASSLEMRTAQPQHF

V gene: TRBV19
J gene: TRBJ2-3
CDR3 protein: CASSPGGSTDTQYF

V gene: TRBV6-6
J gene: TRBJ1-5
CDR3 protein: CASSHGQPFNQPQHF

V gene: TRBV7-2
J gene: TRBJ1-4
CDR3 protein: CASSLATMQARRGKLFF

V gene: TRBV4-1
J gene: TRBJ2-5
CDR3 protein: CASSQDGQQETQYF

V gene: TRBV5-6
J gene: TRBJ2-3
CDR3 protein: CASSRSGGAADTQYF

V gene: TRBV7-9
J gene: TRBJ2-1
CDR3 protein: CASSFLFSGIGVNEQFF